One sample yielded the 24 T cell receptor beta chains listed below, sequenced in a study of OX40 agonist ivuxolimab in advanced cancers. Some clones are missing from TCRdb's copy, which holds only in-frame ones; the method was immunoSEQ multiplex PCR. The repertoire holds approximately 74,000 clones, approximately 91% seen once, with 0.25% to 0.3% in the top ten. This specimen was CD4+ or CD8+ T cells sorted from blood, taken in a trial of the OX40 agonist ivuxolimab. The receptors were gathered from an adult with an advanced solid tumor such as melanoma, head and neck, liver or kidney cancer.

J is TRBJ2-1 and V is TRBV5-1; D gene unclear. Germline loops: CDR1 SGHRS, CDR2 YFSETQ. V shed 4 bases and J shed 0 bases, with 14 bases lying between them. The CDR3 contains 16 residues. CDR3 protein: CASSGIGTLSYNEQFF. The DNA of the CDR3 is TGCGCCAGCAGCGGGATCGGTACCCTCTCCTACAATGAGCAGTTCTTC.

The chain uses TRBV5-1 and TRBJ2-3; TRBD1 is a possible D gene (7 bases). The CDR3 length is 16 residues. In germline, CDR1 is SGHRS, CDR2 YFSETQ. V dropped 5 bases and J dropped 4 bases, with 20 bases sitting between them. The CDR3 nucleotides read TGCGCCAGCAGTTCGGGGGACAGAGAAGGAGCAGATACGCAGTATTTT. This encodes CASSSGDREGADTQYF. Filled out from reference TRBV5-1 and TRBJ2-3, the complete variable domain reads KAGVTQTPRYLIKTRGQQVTLSCSPISGHRSVSWYQQTPGQGLQFLFEYFSETQRNKGNFPGRFSGRQFSNSRSEMNVSTLELGDSALYLCASSSGDREGADTQYFGPGTRLTVL.

The table lists this clone with a count of one. The chain uses TRBV11-2 and TRBJ2-3, with TRBD2 matching over 10 bases. There are 15 residues in the CDR3. Trimming took 4 bases from V and 6 from J; bases not matched to a gene: 7. CDR1 is SGHAT, CDR2 FQNNGV, per germline. CDR3: CASSSALAGFDTQYF. The CDR3 nucleotides read TGTGCCAGCAGCTCGGCACTAGCGGGATTTGATACGCAGTATTTT.

The chain uses TRBV5-6 and TRBJ1-5, with D unclear. Germline values: CDR1 SGHDT, CDR2 YYEEEE. The CDR3 spans 15 residues. Trimming cost V 6 bases and J 0 bases, with 13 bases left between them. Written as DNA, the CDR3 is TGTGCCAGCACTCTGGGCCACCTTAGCAATCAGCCCCAGCATTTT. Translation: CASTLGHLSNQPQHF. The whole variable domain, filled in from reference TRBV5-6 and TRBJ1-5, reads DAGVTQSPTHLIKTRGQQVTLRCSPKSGHDTVSWYQQALGQGPQFIFQYYEEEERQRGNFPDRFSGHQFPNYSSELNVNALLLGDSALYLCASTLGHLSNQPQHFGDGTRLSIL.

This sequence joins TRBV2 and TRBJ2-1, with D uncertain. The CDR3 has 14 residues. V lost 7 bases, J lost 8 bases, and 18 bases lay in between. CDR1 SNHLY and CDR2 FYNNEI come from the germline V gene. CDR3 in DNA: TGTGCCAGCACTCAGGAGACAAGGGTCGATGAGCAGTTCTTC. This codes for CASTQETRVDEQFF. Full variable domain (missing parts from reference TRBV2 and TRBJ2-1): EPEVTQTPSHQVTQMGQEVILRCVPISNHLYFYWYRQILGQKVEFLVSFYNNEISEKSEIFDDQFSVERPDGSNFTLKIRSTKLEDSAMYFCASTQETRVDEQFFGPGTRLTVL.

There are a few counts of this clone. This chain joins TRBV19 and TRBJ1-1, with D perhaps TRBD1 (5 bases). V was cut by 2 bases and J by 8 bases, with 12 bases left in between. There are 13 residues in the CDR3. The germline V gene has CDR1 LNHDA and CDR2 SQIVND (reference sequence). Here the CDR3 reads CASSILGRGEAFF. The CDR3 nucleotides are TGTGCCAGTAGTATATTAGGTCGGGGGGAAGCTTTCTTT. Combining the CDR3 with reference TRBV19 and TRBJ1-1 gives the whole variable domain DGGITQSPKYLFRKEGQNVTLSCEQNLNHDAMYWYRQDPGQGLRLIYYSQIVNDFQKGDIAEGYSVSREKKESFPLTVTSAQKNPTAFYLCASSILGRGEAFFGQGTRLTVV.

In its sample, this clone was seen a few times. This CDR3 reads CASSRADWGAFF. DNA for the CDR3: TGTGCCTCCTCCCGGGCCGATTGGGGAGCTTTCTTT. The chain has TRBV30 and TRBJ1-1; no firm D call. The CDR3 contains 12 residues. Trimming took 7 bases from V and 10 from J, leaving 19 bases between them. The germline CDR1 and CDR2 sequences are GTSNPN and SVGIG (reference sequence).

The chain links TRBV18 to TRBJ1-3; no firm D call. The CDR3 runs 16 residues. Germline V gene lookup returns CDR1 KGHSH and CDR2 LQKENI. V was pared by 5 bases and J by 1 base, with 15 bases between. The CDR3 region has the DNA TGTGCCAGCTCAGGCAGAAGGCCGGGGTCTGGAAACACCATATATTTT. It yields the protein CASSGRRPGSGNTIYF. The full variable domain, with the rest looked up from reference TRBV18 and TRBJ1-3, is NAGVMQNPRHLVRRRGQEARLRCSPMKGHSHVYWYRQLPEEGLKFMVYLQKENIIDESGMPKERFSAEFPKEGPSILRIQQVVRGDSAAYFCASSGRRPGSGNTIYFGEGSWLTVV.

As concerns this clone: Other nucleotide sequences from this sample produce the same CDR3. V usage is TRBV5-1 and J usage is TRBJ1-2, with 7 nucleotides matching TRBD1. CDR1 and CDR2 (germline): SGHRS, YFSETQ. V gave up 0 bases and J gave up 8 bases; unmatched junction bases: 4. The CDR3 has 13 amino acids. This CDR3 reads CASSLGGGWGYTF. The CDR3, as DNA: TGCGCCAGCAGCTTGGGAGGGGGCTGGGGCTACACCTTC.

The rearrangement uses TRBV29-1 and TRBJ1-2; D ambiguous. CDR1 and CDR2 from the germline V gene are SQVTM and ANQGSEA. The CDR3 sequence is 13 residues long. Trimming left V 7 bases short and J 8 bases short, with 20 bases between. The CDR3 loop reads CSGREIKGRGYTF. The CDR3 DNA follows: TGCAGCGGTAGGGAAATCAAGGGTCGGGGCTACACCTTC.

The V call is TRBV5-4, the J call TRBJ2-1, with D tentatively TRBD2 (5 bases). V shed 4 bases and J shed 5 bases, with 16 bases lying between them. Germline V lookup: CDR1 SGHNT, CDR2 YYREEE (reference sequence). The CDR3 consists of 15 residues. This chain's CDR3 is CASSLGRAGNNEQFF. For the CDR3, the DNA is TGTGCCAGCAGCCTAGGACGCGCCGGGAACAATGAGCAGTTCTTC.

The chain combines TRBV30 with TRBJ2-7; 10 nucleotides match TRBD1. The CDR3 contains 15 residues. Germline-derived CDR1 and CDR2 are GTSNPN and SVGIG (reference sequence). J lost 3 bases, V lost 1 base, and 6 bases had no gene match. Written as DNA, the CDR3 is TGTGCCTGGAGTGCATCCGACAGGGGGCTCTACGAGCAGTACTTC. Its protein product is CAWSASDRGLYEQYF.

V usage is TRBV7-8 and J usage is TRBJ2-1, with a tentative D call TRBD1 (5 bases). The CDR3 covers 13 residues. The V and J ends lost 6 bases and 3 bases respectively, with 9 bases between them. Germline V lookup: CDR1 SGHVS, CDR2 FQNEAQ. Written as DNA, the CDR3 is TGTGCCAGCAGTTCGCAGGGCTACAATGAGCAGTTCTTC. Protein sequence: CASSSQGYNEQFF.

About this clone: Other nucleotide sequences in the sample specify the same CDR3. The gene calls are TRBV7-3 and TRBJ2-2, with 9 nucleotides matching TRBD1. Germline values: CDR1 SGHTA, CDR2 FQGTGA. The J segment lost 4 bases and the V segment lost 5 bases, leaving 5 bases of the junction unmatched. This CDR3 contains 15 residues. The CDR3 DNA reads as TGTGCCAGCAGCCAGGGACAGGGCGGCACCGGGGAGCTGTTTTTT. Encoded protein: CASSQGQGGTGELFF.

The chain joins TRBV7-8 to TRBJ1-1; maybe TRBD1 (6 bases). The germline V and J ends were trimmed by 5 bases and 6 bases, with 7 bases remaining between them. This CDR3 has 11 amino acids. CDR1 SGHVS and CDR2 FQNEAQ come from the germline V gene. This chain's CDR3 is CASSRGPEAFF. The CDR3 DNA sequence: TGTGCCAGCAGCCGGGGGCCTGAAGCTTTCTTT.

The rearrangement joins TRBV19 to TRBJ2-5; 9 bases align to TRBD1. The length of the CDR3 is 16 residues. CDR1 LNHDA and CDR2 SQIVND come from the germline V gene (reference sequence). The ends lost 6 bases at V and 9 bases at J; junction bases unmatched: 17. The CDR3 nucleotides are TGTGCCAGTAGCCAGGCGGGACAGGGTGGTTTTCTGGCCCAGTACTTC. Translating gives CASSQAGQGGFLAQYF.

V and J are TRBV11-2 and TRBJ2-1; 7 bases match TRBD2. The CDR3 extends over 16 amino acids. Trimming removed 6 bases from V and 2 bases from J; junction bases left unmatched: 10. Germline CDR1 is SGHAT and CDR2 is FQNNGV. The DNA for the CDR3 is TGTGCCAGCAGGAGGACGGGAGGAGTCACCTACAATGAGCAGTTCTTC. Amino acid sequence: CASRRTGGVTYNEQFF.

V is TRBV9 and J is TRBJ2-1; no clear D gene. The CDR3 consists of 13 residues. The germline CDR1 and CDR2 sequences are SGDLS and YYNGEE. Trimming removed 0 bases from V and 9 bases from J, with 10 bases in between. In DNA, the CDR3 is TGTGCCAGCAGCGTAGAGCCTAGAGGTGAGCAGTTCTTC. Translated, it gives CASSVEPRGEQFF. The full variable domain, with the rest looked up from reference TRBV9 and TRBJ2-1, is DSGVTQTPKHLITATGQRVTLRCSPRSGDLSVYWYQQSLDQGLQFLIQYYNGEERAKGNILERFSAQQFPDLHSELNLSSLELGDSALYFCASSVEPRGEQFFGPGTRLTVL.

The V and J genes are TRBV7-9 and TRBJ2-3; 9 positions match TRBD2. The J segment lost 4 bases and the V segment lost 5 bases, leaving 4 bases of the junction unmatched. Germline loops: CDR1 SEHNR, CDR2 FQNEAQ (reference sequence). CDR3 length: 14 residues. In nucleotides, the CDR3 is TGTGCCAGCAGCCGCGGGGGGGTCGCAGATACGCAGTATTTT. Translating gives CASSRGGVADTQYF.

This clone occurred once. The chain couples TRBV6-5 to TRBJ2-7; 8 bases line up with TRBD2. CDR1 and CDR2 (germline): MNHEY, SVGAGI. The CDR3 spans 15 residues. With V trimmed by 7 bases and J by 3 bases, 11 bases remained unmatched. This CDR3 reads CASTRGSGTSYEQYF. In DNA, the CDR3 is TGTGCCAGCACCAGAGGGTCAGGGACTAGCTACGAGCAGTACTTC.

The J gene is TRBJ2-5, the V gene TRBV7-9; unclear D gene. V was pared by 6 bases and J by 5 bases, with 7 bases between. The CDR3 totals 11 residues. Germline V gene lookup returns CDR1 SEHNR and CDR2 FQNEAQ (reference sequence). In DNA, the CDR3 is TGTGCCAGCAGGGGGATGGAGACCCAGTACTTC. It translates to CASRGMETQYF.

The rearrangement uses TRBV6-1 and TRBJ1-4; D not certain. V gave up 0 bases and J gave up 10 bases, with 15 bases separating them. The CDR3 contains 15 residues. Looked up from germline, CDR1 is MNHNS and CDR2 is SASEGT. This CDR3 reads CASSEANMGSGKLFF. CDR3 nucleotides: TGTGCCAGCAGTGAAGCCAACATGGGTTCGGGAAAACTGTTTTTT.

This clone was recorded only once. CDR3 region: CASSLDGTNQPQHF. The CDR3 coding sequence is TGTGCCAGCAGCTTGGACGGAACCAATCAGCCCCAGCATTTT. This chain connects TRBV5-4 to TRBJ1-5; D unresolved. The CDR3 length is 14 residues. Germline V lookup: CDR1 SGHNT, CDR2 YYREEE (reference sequence). V shed 0 bases and J shed 3 bases, with 7 bases lying between them.

This clone was recorded once. The chain is built from TRBV5-1 and TRBJ2-5, with 9 bases aligning to TRBD2. The CDR3 length is 15 residues. J gave up 8 bases and V 1 base, and 9 bases lay outside the gene matches. Looked up from germline, CDR1 is SGHRS and CDR2 is YFSETQ. The CDR3 DNA follows: TGCGCCAGCAGCTTGAGGCGGGAGGGAGGGAGAACCCAGTACTTC. Residues: CASSLRREGGRTQYF.